These 24 T cell receptor beta chains originate from one sample sequenced in a study of blood T cell repertoires in COVID-19 (dated by TCRdb to the early 2020s). The library was produced with the immunoSEQ multiplex PCR assay. TCRdb took this table from immuneACCESS and kept in-frame rearrangements with V and J called. Such tables lack part of the clones; where checked against another copy, unresolved V genes explain under half of the gap, and the rest is unexplained. The table for this sample lists some 170,000 clones; around 73% of them were counted only once. In total, the top ten clones hold 17% of the sample. Sequencing input: PBMCs or T cells enriched from blood (not recorded which). These receptors all stem from a woman in her forties or fifties who had recovered from COVID-19.

The chain has TRBV18 and TRBJ2-3; TRBD2 agrees at 8 bases. This CDR3 is 16 amino acids long. CDR1 is KGHSH and CDR2 is LQKENI in the germline V gene. V lost 5 bases, J lost 2 bases, and 9 bases stayed unmatched. In DNA, the CDR3 is TGTGCCAGCTCAAGAACTAGCGGAGCCTTCACAGATACGCAGTATTTT. Translating it yields CASSRTSGAFTDTQYF.

The gene calls are TRBV19 and TRBJ1-4; no clear D gene. CDR1 and CDR2 from the germline V gene are LNHDA and SQIVND (reference sequence). V was cut by 6 bases and J by 4 bases, with 12 bases left in between. This CDR3 is 14 amino acids long. The CDR3 protein is CASRITDYNEKLFF. The CDR3 DNA follows: TGTGCCAGTAGGATTACAGATTATAATGAAAAACTGTTTTTT. Complete variable domain (other parts from reference TRBV19 and TRBJ1-4): DGGITQSPKYLFRKEGQNVTLSCEQNLNHDAMYWYRQDPGQGLRLIYYSQIVNDFQKGDIAEGYSVSREKKESFPLTVTSAQKNPTAFYLCASRITDYNEKLFFGSGTQLSVL.

V is TRBV6-2 or TRBV6-3 and J is TRBJ1-1, with D perhaps matching TRBD1 (5 bases). V was clipped by 0 bases and J by 10 bases, with 15 bases between them. Germline CDR1 reads MNHEY; CDR2 reads SVGEGT. This CDR3 contains 14 residues. This chain's CDR3 is CASSYSKFSGGAFF. The CDR3 DNA sequence: TGTGCCAGCAGTTACTCGAAATTCAGCGGGGGAGCTTTCTTT.

A note on this clone: This specimen includes other DNA sequences encoding the same CDR3. The chain links TRBV19 to TRBJ2-3; 7 nucleotides match TRBD2. Germline trimming cut 3 bases from V and 3 bases from J; bases unmatched to any gene: 3. Germline V CDR1 and CDR2: LNHDA, SQIVND (reference sequence). The CDR3 loop spans 14 amino acids. The CDR3 DNA follows: TGTGCCAGTAGTATCGGCGGGAGTACAGATACGCAGTATTTT. Protein product: CASSIGGSTDTQYF. Using reference TRBV19 and TRBJ2-3 for the parts outside the CDR3, the full variable domain is DGGITQSPKYLFRKEGQNVTLSCEQNLNHDAMYWYRQDPGQGLRLIYYSQIVNDFQKGDIAEGYSVSREKKESFPLTVTSAQKNPTAFYLCASSIGGSTDTQYFGPGTRLTVL.

This chain uses TRBV28 with TRBJ2-5, with TRBD2 as a possible D gene (6 bases). The V gene's germline CDR1 is MDHEN and CDR2 SYDVKM. CDR3 length: 16 residues. The V end was cut by 6 bases, the J end by 6 bases, with 23 bases between. The CDR3 loop is CASSYTGIIGSKTQYF. Here the CDR3 DNA reads TGTGCCAGCAGCTACACGGGGATCATCGGGAGTAAGACCCAGTACTTC.

The rearrangement joins TRBV4-3 to TRBJ2-7; 7 nucleotides align to TRBD2. V shed 3 bases, J shed 1 base, and the junction held 6 bases outside the gene matches. The V gene's germline CDR1 is LGHNA and CDR2 YSLEER. This CDR3 comprises 15 residues. In DNA form, the CDR3 reads TGCGCCAGCAGCCACTTTAGCGGGTTATCCTACGAGCAGTACTTC. This translates into CASSHFSGLSYEQYF.

The genes are TRBV25-1 and TRBJ1-3; 7 nucleotides line up with TRBD1. The CDR3 runs 16 residues. CDR1 is MGHDK and CDR2 is SYGVNS in the germline V gene. Trimming took 3 bases from V and 1 from J; bases not matched to a gene: 6. The CDR3 sequence is CASSEPRTGSGNTIYF. The CDR3 DNA reads as TGTGCCAGCAGTGAGCCGAGGACAGGATCTGGAAACACCATATATTTT. Drawing the rest from reference TRBV25-1 and TRBJ1-3, the complete variable domain is EADIYQTPRYLVIGTGKKITLECSQTMGHDKMYWYQQDPGMELHLIHYSYGVNSTEKGDLSSESTVSRIRTEHFPLTLESARPSHTSQYLCASSEPRTGSGNTIYFGEGSWLTVV.

This clone was observed a few times. The genes are TRBV30 and TRBJ1-1; 7 positions agree with TRBD1. Per germline, CDR1 GTSNPN and CDR2 SVGIG (reference sequence). V lost 7 bases and J lost 4; bases outside the gene matches: 9. CDR3 length: 13 residues. CDR3 coding DNA: TGTGCCTCTGCGGAGGGGGCCGTCACTGAAGCTTTCTTT. It specifies CASAEGAVTEAFF.

The chain combines TRBV27 with TRBJ2-3, with 9 bases fitting TRBD2. With 5 bases clipped from V and 4 bases from J, the junction kept 7 bases outside the gene matches. There are 15 residues in the CDR3. From germline, CDR1 is MNHEY and CDR2 SMNVEV (reference sequence). The CDR3 loop reads CASSAGTSLADTQYF. In nucleotides, the CDR3 is TGTGCCAGCAGTGCTGGGACTAGCCTCGCAGATACGCAGTATTTT.

In regard to this clone: This specimen includes other DNA sequences encoding the same CDR3. The chain carries TRBV28 and TRBJ1-1; the match to TRBD1 covers 8 bases. The V gene's germline CDR1 is MDHEN and CDR2 SYDVKM. Trimming cost V 3 bases and J 3 bases; bases outside gene matches: 3. CDR3 length: 14 residues. CDR3 sequence (DNA): TGTGCCAGCAGTTTGTTGACAGGGGACACTGAAGCTTTCTTT. It specifies CASSLLTGDTEAFF.

J is TRBJ1-5 and V is TRBV19, with no clear D. Germline CDR1 is LNHDA and CDR2 is SQIVND (reference sequence). The CDR3 loop spans 15 amino acids. V was clipped by 7 bases and J by 0 bases, with 13 bases between them. Here the CDR3 reads CASTPETYSNQPQHF. CDR3 nucleotide sequence: TGTGCCAGTACGCCAGAGACTTATAGCAATCAGCCCCAGCATTTT.

V is TRBV18 and J is TRBJ2-1, with D perhaps matching TRBD2 (5 bases). Germline CDR1 is KGHSH and CDR2 is LQKENI. Trimming removed 4 bases at V and 5 bases at J, with 12 bases between. The CDR3 contains 14 residues. CDR3 amino acids: CASSLSSGDNEQFF. CDR3 in DNA: TGTGCCAGCTCACTGTCCAGCGGTGACAATGAGCAGTTCTTC.

This chain uses TRBV5-1 with TRBJ2-7; 11 nucleotides match TRBD1. V was pared by 4 bases and J by 4 bases, with 10 bases of the junction left unmatched. CDR3 length: 16 amino acids. Germline V gives CDR1 SGHRS, CDR2 YFSETQ. CDR3: CASSPYPGQGEYEQYF. CDR3 coding DNA: TGCGCCAGCAGCCCGTACCCGGGACAGGGGGAGTACGAGCAGTACTTC.

V usage is TRBV19 and J usage is TRBJ1-1; no definite D call. CDR3 length: 13 amino acids. In germline, CDR1 is LNHDA, CDR2 SQIVND (reference sequence). V lost 4 bases, J lost 0 bases, and 6 bases lay in between. CDR3 amino acids: CASSTQVNTEAFF. The DNA for the CDR3 is TGTGCCAGTAGTACCCAGGTGAACACTGAAGCTTTCTTT.

V is TRBV28 and J is TRBJ2-1; the D is unclear. CDR3 length: 15 amino acids. V was cut by 6 bases and J by 6 bases, with 18 bases left in between. Germline CDR1 reads MDHEN; CDR2 reads SYDVKM. CDR3 region: CASSPTISRLNEQFF. In DNA form, the CDR3 reads TGTGCCAGCAGCCCTACTATTTCCCGACTCAATGAGCAGTTCTTC.

This clone came up a few times. V usage is TRBV30 and J usage is TRBJ1-1; TRBD1 matches 8 bases. V was clipped by 3 bases and J by 0 bases; unmatched bases: 12. Per the germline V gene, CDR1 is GTSNPN and CDR2 is SVGIG (reference sequence). There are 17 residues in the CDR3. CDR3 nucleotides: TGTGCCTGGAGCCGAACAGGGGGGAGGTGGATGAACACTGAAGCTTTCTTT. Amino acid sequence: CAWSRTGGRWMNTEAFF.

The chain has TRBV9 and TRBJ2-1; 12 nucleotides agree with TRBD2. The germline V gene encodes CDR1 SGDLS and CDR2 YYNGEE. The CDR3 runs 15 residues. After removal of 3 bases from V and 4 bases from J, the junction contained 2 bases not matched to a gene. This CDR3 reads CASSALAGGYNEQFF. The CDR3 nucleotides read TGTGCCAGCAGCGCACTAGCGGGAGGTTACAATGAGCAGTTCTTC.

The chain carries TRBV5-6 and TRBJ1-2; D gene ambiguous. The CDR3 runs 13 residues. Germline V lookup: CDR1 SGHDT, CDR2 YYEEEE. V was cut by 2 bases and J by 6 bases, with 11 bases left in between. The CDR3: CASSFGQIDGYTF. The CDR3 DNA follows: TGTGCCAGCAGCTTTGGTCAGATTGATGGCTACACCTTC.

The chain has TRBV5-1 and TRBJ2-1, with 11 bases lining up with TRBD1. CDR3 size: 14 residues. The V gene's germline CDR1 is SGHRS and CDR2 YFSETQ. V lost 2 bases to trimming and J lost 9 bases; unmatched junction nucleotides: 4. CDR3 amino acids: CASSLSGQGVEQFF. Written as DNA, the CDR3 is TGCGCCAGCAGCTTATCGGGACAGGGGGTTGAGCAGTTCTTC.

The chain combines TRBV9 with TRBJ1-2, with 8 bases matching TRBD1. J gave up 5 bases and V 0 bases, and 6 bases lay outside the gene matches. This CDR3 is 15 amino acids long. Per germline, CDR1 SGDLS and CDR2 YYNGEE. The CDR3 region is CASSVGAGGRYGYTF. The CDR3 coding sequence is TGTGCCAGCAGCGTAGGGGCAGGGGGCAGGTATGGCTACACCTTC.

The CDR3 region is CASSVQNNEQFF. CDR3 DNA sequence: TGCGCCAGCAGCGTACAAAACAATGAGCAGTTCTTC. This chain joins TRBV5-1 and TRBJ2-1; no clear D. Looked up from germline, CDR1 is SGHRS and CDR2 is YFSETQ. Between the trimmed V and J ends, which lost 4 bases and 5 bases, there was a span of 7 bases. This CDR3 is built from 12 residues.

This clone was found many times. The genes are TRBV9 and TRBJ2-6, with D possibly TRBD1 on 5 matching bases. Trimming pared 4 bases from V and 0 bases from J, leaving 20 bases between. The germline V gene encodes CDR1 SGDLS and CDR2 YYNGEE. The CDR3 covers 19 residues. This CDR3 reads CASSKNRMGPGSGANVLTF. The DNA for the CDR3 is TGTGCCAGCAGCAAAAACAGGATGGGCCCGGGCTCTGGGGCCAACGTCCTGACTTTC.

V gene TRBV2 combines with J gene TRBJ1-2, with 7 bases lining up with TRBD1. In germline, CDR1 is SNHLY, CDR2 FYNNEI. The CDR3 covers 16 residues. The V and J ends lost 4 bases and 6 bases, in that order; junction bases with no gene match: 14. The CDR3 sequence: CASSGSPRTGGDGYTF. The CDR3 nucleotides read TGTGCCAGCAGTGGTTCCCCCCGGACAGGTGGGGATGGCTACACCTTC. The entire variable domain, with the rest obtained from reference TRBV2 and TRBJ1-2, is as follows: EPEVTQTPSHQVTQMGQEVILRCVPISNHLYFYWYRQILGQKVEFLVSFYNNEISEKSEIFDDQFSVERPDGSNFTLKIRSTKLEDSAMYFCASSGSPRTGGDGYTFGSGTRLTVV.

This chain joins TRBV19 and TRBJ2-7; 9 bases align to TRBD1. The CDR3 is made up of 13 amino acids. In germline, CDR1 is LNHDA, CDR2 SQIVND (reference sequence). With V trimmed by 5 bases and J by 4 bases, 3 bases remained unmatched. CDR3 residues: CASSWGQGYEQYF. CDR3 coding DNA: TGTGCCAGTAGTTGGGGACAGGGTTACGAGCAGTACTTC.